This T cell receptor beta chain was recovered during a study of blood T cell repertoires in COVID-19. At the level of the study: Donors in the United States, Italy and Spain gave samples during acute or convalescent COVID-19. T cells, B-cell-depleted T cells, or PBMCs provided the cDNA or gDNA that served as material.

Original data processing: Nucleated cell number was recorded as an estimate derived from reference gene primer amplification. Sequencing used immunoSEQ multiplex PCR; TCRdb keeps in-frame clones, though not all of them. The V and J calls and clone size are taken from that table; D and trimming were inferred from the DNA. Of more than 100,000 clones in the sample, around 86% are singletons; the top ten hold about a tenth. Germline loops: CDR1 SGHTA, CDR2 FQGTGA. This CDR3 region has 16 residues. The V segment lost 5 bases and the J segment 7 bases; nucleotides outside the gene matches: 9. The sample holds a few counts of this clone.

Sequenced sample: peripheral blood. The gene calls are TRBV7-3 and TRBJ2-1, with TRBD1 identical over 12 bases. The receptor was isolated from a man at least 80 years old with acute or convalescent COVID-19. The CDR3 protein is CASSPQGTGGANEQFF. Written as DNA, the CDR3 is TGTGCCAGCAGCCCTCAGGGGACAGGGGGCGCGAATGAGCAGTTCTTC.